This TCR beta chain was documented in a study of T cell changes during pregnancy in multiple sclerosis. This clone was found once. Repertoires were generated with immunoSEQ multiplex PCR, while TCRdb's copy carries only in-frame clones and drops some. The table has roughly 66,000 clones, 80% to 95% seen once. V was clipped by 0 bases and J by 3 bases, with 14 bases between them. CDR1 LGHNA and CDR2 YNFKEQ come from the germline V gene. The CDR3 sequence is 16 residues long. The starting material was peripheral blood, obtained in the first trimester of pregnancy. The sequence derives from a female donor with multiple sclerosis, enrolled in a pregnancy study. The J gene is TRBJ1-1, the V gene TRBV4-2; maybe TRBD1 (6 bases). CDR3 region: CASSQDHRAKDTEAFF. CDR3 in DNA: TGTGCCAGCAGCCAAGATCACAGGGCAAAAGACACTGAAGCTTTCTTT.